This paragraph covers one T cell receptor (beta chain) sequence. Its antigen remains undetermined. It has no much larger one-base neighbor in the sample; base qualities were not kept. Taken from cysteine to phenylalanine, the CDR3 has 16 residues. The retained sequence is limited to the CDR3, 48 bases, with the frame set at the first base. CDR1 and CDR2 were assigned from the germline V gene as SGHRS and YFSETQ. V lost 3 bases and J lost 5 bases, and the count of bases not matched to a germline gene is 10. TCRbeta sequencing used genomic DNA from CD8+ cells, following the manufacturer's instructions. The immunoSEQ assay was used for TCRbeta sequencing, which was carried out at a genomics technology centre in Finland. The paper's processing steps were these. Clonotype tables produced by the immunoSEQ preprocessing pipeline were converted into VDJtools format, and non-productive clonotypes were filtered out. Samples with fewer than 10,000 reads were excluded, the remaining samples were subsampled to 10,000 reads, and most of the eight CND-RA samples met this threshold. Using the VDJtools CalcDiversityStats function on data subsampled to 10,000 reads, the Shannon-Wiener, Simpson and clonality indices were calculated. Non-singleton TCRbeta clonotypes were hard-matched, with no mismatches allowed, against VDJdb to infer antigen specificity. CDR3 sequences that differed by a single amino acid (Hamming distance 1) were grouped into clusters that potentially share antigen targets. After each group was resampled to six samples, one-sided Fisher's exact tests checked public clonotypes for group enrichment, with the whole procedure repeated ten times. The clones in this table, taken by TCRdb from immuneACCESS, are in-frame only. Not every clone is retained; where verified, under half of the shortfall comes from an unresolved V gene, and the cause of the rest is unknown. V, J and clone size are taken as reported in that table, and D and trimming were inferred from the DNA itself. This sample gives around 1,000 clones in total; 75% to 90% of them show up just once. The ten most abundant clones make up around 21% of the sample.

The data are from a study of CD8 T cells in seronegative destructive rheumatoid arthritis (dated by TCRdb to the early 2020s). Notes on the research overall: At the time of sampling, most of the eight CND-RA patients were on biological drugs. Researchers compared peripheral CD8+ TCRbeta repertoires from patients with CCP-negative destructive rheumatoid arthritis (CND-RA) against repertoires from newly diagnosed seropositive RA, seronegative RA and healthy controls. The seropositive RA, seronegative RA and healthy control comparison cohorts were taken from a previously published TCRbeta dataset and were not newly sequenced.

CND-RA patients tested negative on the clinical CCP2 antibody test, and even with active therapy their joint destruction kept progressing. Every CND-RA patient showed typical joint destruction in the wrists and ankles and had failed conventional anti-rheumatic therapy. CND-RA patients were sampled after long disease histories, spanning decades in several cases, rather than at diagnosis. Each patient provided about 54 millilitres of EDTA-anticoagulated peripheral blood. Density gradient separation with Ficoll-Paque PLUS was used to isolate peripheral blood mononuclear cells. CD8+ cells were isolated from fresh or cryopreserved PBMCs by AutoMACS magnetic bead positive selection, with purity checked by flow cytometry. Genomic DNA was extracted with Nucleospin Tissue or Tissue XS kits and quantified on a Qubit 2.0 fluorometer. The study at large found these results: Once age was adjusted for, the CD8+ TCRbeta repertoires of CND-RA patients appeared less diverse and more clonal than the repertoires of other RA subtypes. Across the 120,000 or so clonotypes tested, no public clonotype enrichment survived Benjamini-Hochberg correction. Without diagnostic samples, TCR repertoire differences may partly reflect poor disease control over the years rather than being present at onset. A distinct set of enriched public clonotypes appeared to be present in CND-RA patients, and the authors interpreted this finding as support for a separate disease subset. The study acknowledged the small size of the CND-RA cohort as a limitation. CND-RA repertoires showed more CMV-reactive and fewer influenza A-reactive CD8+ TCRbeta sequences than controls and other RA subtypes.

Sequencing was carried out using CD8+ T cells from blood. The source of this sequence is a woman aged 60 to 85 with seronegative destructive rheumatoid arthritis. Recombination linked TRBV5-1 to TRBJ2-5, with TRBD1 matching 10 junction bases. The DNA sequence is given as TGCGCCAGCAGCTACCTTTCTGGGACAGGGGTCGAGACCCAGTACTTC. This codes for CASSYLSGTGVETQYF.